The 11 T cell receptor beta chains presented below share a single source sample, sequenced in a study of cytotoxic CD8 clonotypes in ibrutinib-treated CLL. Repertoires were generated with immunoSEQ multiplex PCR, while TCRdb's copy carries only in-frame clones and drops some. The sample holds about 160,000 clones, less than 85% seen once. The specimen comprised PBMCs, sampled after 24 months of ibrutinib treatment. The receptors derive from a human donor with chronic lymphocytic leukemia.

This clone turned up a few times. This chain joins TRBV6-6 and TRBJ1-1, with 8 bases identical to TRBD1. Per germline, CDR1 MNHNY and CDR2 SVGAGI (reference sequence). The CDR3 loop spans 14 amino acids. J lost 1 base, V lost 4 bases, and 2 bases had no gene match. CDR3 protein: CASSFDRGNTEAFF. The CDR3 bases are TGTGCCAGCAGTTTCGACAGGGGGAACACTGAAGCTTTCTTT.

The CDR3 DNA reads TGTGCCAGCAGCGTAGCTAGGTGGACAGCAGATACGCAGTATTTT. It translates to CASSVARWTADTQYF. The chain joins TRBV9 to TRBJ2-3, with D possibly matching TRBD1 (6 bases). V was trimmed by 0 bases and J by 4 bases, leaving 12 bases between them. The CDR3 has 15 residues. Germline CDR1 SGDLS, CDR2 YYNGEE.

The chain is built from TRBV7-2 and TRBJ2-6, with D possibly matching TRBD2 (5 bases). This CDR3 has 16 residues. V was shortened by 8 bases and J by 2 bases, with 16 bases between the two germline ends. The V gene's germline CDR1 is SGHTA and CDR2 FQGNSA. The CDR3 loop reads CASPWPGLTGANVLTF. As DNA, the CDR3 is TGTGCCAGCCCCTGGCCGGGGTTAACTGGGGCCAACGTCCTGACTTTC.

The CDR3 DNA reads TGTGCCAGCAGCTTCAGGGCGGAGGACTATGGCTACACCTTC. It yields the protein CASSFRAEDYGYTF. The genes are TRBV5-4 and TRBJ1-2; TRBD1 is a possible D gene (5 bases). Deletions cut 2 bases from V and 3 bases from J, with 11 bases between. CDR1 SGHNT and CDR2 YYREEE come from the germline V gene (reference sequence). There are 14 residues in the CDR3.

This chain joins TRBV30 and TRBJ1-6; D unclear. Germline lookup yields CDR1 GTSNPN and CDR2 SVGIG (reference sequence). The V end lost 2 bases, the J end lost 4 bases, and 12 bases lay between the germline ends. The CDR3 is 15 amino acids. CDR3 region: CAWSPSSLYNSPLHF. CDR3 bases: TGTGCCTGGAGTCCTAGCAGCCTGTATAATTCACCCCTCCACTTT.

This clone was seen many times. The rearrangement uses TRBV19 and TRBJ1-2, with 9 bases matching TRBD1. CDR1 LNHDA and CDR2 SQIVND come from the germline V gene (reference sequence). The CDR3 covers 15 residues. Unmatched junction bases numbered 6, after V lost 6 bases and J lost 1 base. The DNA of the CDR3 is TGTGCCAGTAGCTCGGACAGGGGAGGTAACTATGGCTACACCTTC. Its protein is CASSSDRGGNYGYTF.

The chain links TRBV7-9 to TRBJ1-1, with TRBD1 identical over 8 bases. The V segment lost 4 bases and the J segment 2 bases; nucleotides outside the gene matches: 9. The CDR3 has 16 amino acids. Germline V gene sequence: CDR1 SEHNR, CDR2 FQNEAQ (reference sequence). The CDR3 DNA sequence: TGTGCCAGCAGCTCGTATAAGGGACAGGTTAACACTGAAGCTTTCTTT. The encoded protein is CASSSYKGQVNTEAFF.

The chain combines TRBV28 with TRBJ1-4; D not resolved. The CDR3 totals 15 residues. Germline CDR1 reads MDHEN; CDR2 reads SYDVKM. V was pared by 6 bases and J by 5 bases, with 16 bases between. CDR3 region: CASSLLGVRNEKLFF. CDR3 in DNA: TGTGCCAGCAGCCTGTTGGGAGTGAGGAATGAAAAACTGTTTTTT.

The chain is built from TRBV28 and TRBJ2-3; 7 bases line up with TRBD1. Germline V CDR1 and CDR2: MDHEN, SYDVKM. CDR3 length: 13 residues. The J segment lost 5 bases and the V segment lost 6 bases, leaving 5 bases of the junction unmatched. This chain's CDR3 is CASRGQLKDTQYF. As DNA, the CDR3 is TGTGCCAGCAGGGGACAGTTAAAAGATACGCAGTATTTT.

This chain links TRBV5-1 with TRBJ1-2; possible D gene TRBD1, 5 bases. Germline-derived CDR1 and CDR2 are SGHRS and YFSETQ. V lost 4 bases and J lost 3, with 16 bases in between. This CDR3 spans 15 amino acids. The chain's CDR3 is CASSGDAGAYYGYTF. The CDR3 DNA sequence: TGCGCCAGCAGCGGGGACGCGGGCGCTTACTATGGCTACACCTTC.

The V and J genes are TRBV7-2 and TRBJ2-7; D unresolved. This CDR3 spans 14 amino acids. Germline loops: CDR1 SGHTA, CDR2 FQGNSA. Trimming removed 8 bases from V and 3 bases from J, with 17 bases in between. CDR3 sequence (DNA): TGTGCCAGCCTACCCGGCAGACCTATCTACGAGCAGTACTTC. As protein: CASLPGRPIYEQYF.